Detailed here is one TCR beta chain. These data come from a study of blood T cell repertoires in COVID-19. Study-level background: Samples taken during acute and convalescent COVID-19 were collected in the United States, Italy and Spain. T cells, B-cell-depleted T cells, or PBMCs provided the cDNA or gDNA that served as material.

In the original workflow: From reference gene primer amplification, estimates of nucleated cell counts were derived. Sequenced by immunoSEQ multiplex PCR; TCRdb stores in-frame clones only, minus some. V, J and clone size reflect that table, while D and trimming were determined from the DNA. The sample records about 280,000 clones, 87% being singletons. V was pared by 3 bases and J by 0 bases, with 8 bases between. This CDR3 has 14 amino acids. Germline CDR1 LNHDA, CDR2 SQIVND (reference sequence). The V and J genes are TRBV19 and TRBJ1-1; D is unresolved. The TCR comes from a woman between 50 and 59 years old who had recovered from COVID-19. Sequencing was performed on peripheral blood. The CDR3 DNA is TGTGCCAGTAGTATTCAGGTCATGAACACTGAAGCTTTCTTT. Encoded protein: CASSIQVMNTEAFF.